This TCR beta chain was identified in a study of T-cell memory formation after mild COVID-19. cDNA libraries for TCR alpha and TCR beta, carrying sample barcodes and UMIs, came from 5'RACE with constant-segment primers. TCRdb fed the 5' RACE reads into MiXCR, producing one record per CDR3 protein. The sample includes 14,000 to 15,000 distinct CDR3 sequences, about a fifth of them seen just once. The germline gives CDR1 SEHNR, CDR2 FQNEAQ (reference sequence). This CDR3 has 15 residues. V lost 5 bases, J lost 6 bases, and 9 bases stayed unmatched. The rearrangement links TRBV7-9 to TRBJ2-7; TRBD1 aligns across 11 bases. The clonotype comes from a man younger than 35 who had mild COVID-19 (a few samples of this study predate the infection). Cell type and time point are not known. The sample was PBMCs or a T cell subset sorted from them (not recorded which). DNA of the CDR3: TGTGCCAGCAGCAAAACGGGGACAGGGGGTGTCGAGCAGTACTTC. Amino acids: CASSKTGTGGVEQYF. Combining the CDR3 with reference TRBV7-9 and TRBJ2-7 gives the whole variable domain DTGVSQNPRHKITKRGQNVTFRCDPISEHNRLYWYRQTLGQGPEFLTYFQNEAQLEKSRLLSDRFSAERPKGSFSTLEIQRTEQGDSAMYLCASSKTGTGGVEQYFGPGTRLTVT.